The clone carrying this T cell receptor beta chain came up a few times. Unmatched junction bases numbered 16, after V lost 4 bases and J lost 4 bases. From germline, CDR1 is KGHSH and CDR2 LQKENI. This CDR3 has 17 residues. The sample originates from a study of patients and donors after allogeneic stem cell transplantation. TCRdb called the RT-PCR reads again in MiXCR, with one record for every CDR3 protein. Of approximately 140,000 distinct CDR3 sequences in the sample, approximately 35% were seen once. The sequenced sample consisted of blood, either unsorted or a sorted T cell fraction (not recorded which). The receptor was derived from a human donor who was either an allogeneic HSCT recipient or a stem cell or donor lymphocyte infusion donor (not recorded which). It is not recorded whose cells these are; they may come from a transplant donor. This chain joins TRBV18 and TRBJ2-7, with 7 bases matching TRBD1. The CDR3 DNA sequence: TGTGCCAGCTCACACAAAGACAGGGACCAGGCGGAATACGAGCAGTACTTC. It codes for CASSHKDRDQAEYEQYF.